Below, 6 T cell receptor beta chains from the same sample are listed, as sequenced in a study of blood T cell repertoires in COVID-19. Sequencing used immunoSEQ multiplex PCR; TCRdb keeps in-frame clones, though not all of them. The data show 100,000 to 120,000 clones, with 85% to 90% seen just once and approximately 5% held by the top ten. The sequencing sample was made of peripheral blood. These TCRs come from an older woman with COVID-19, enrolled during active disease.

The chain's CDR3 is CSVGTEESYEQYF. CDR3 sequence (DNA): TGCAGCGTTGGGACAGAAGAGTCCTACGAGCAGTACTTC. This chain joins TRBV29-1 and TRBJ2-7, with TRBD1 as a possible D gene (6 bases). The CDR3 contains 13 residues. Deletions cut 4 bases from V and 1 base from J, with 11 bases between. The germline CDR1 and CDR2 sequences are SQVTM and ANQGSEA.

The CDR3 DNA follows: TGTGCCAGCAGCGTAGGTGCCCAGGGGGACACTGAAGCTTTCTTT. This codes for CASSVGAQGDTEAFF. The V and J genes are TRBV9 and TRBJ1-1, with TRBD1 identical over 7 bases. The CDR3 has 15 residues. V trimming: 0 bases; J trimming: 3 bases; junction bases outside the gene matches: 5. Germline lookup yields CDR1 SGDLS and CDR2 YYNGEE.

The chain employs TRBV2 and TRBJ1-6; D is unresolved. V lost 6 bases to trimming and J lost 12 bases, with 12 bases between them. Germline loops: CDR1 SNHLY, CDR2 FYNNEI. The CDR3 runs to 12 residues. The CDR3 reads CASSVQHLPLHF. DNA of the CDR3: TGTGCCAGCAGCGTCCAACACCTACCCCTCCACTTT.

The V call is TRBV5-6, the J call TRBJ1-2; D ambiguous. Germline CDR1 is SGHDT and CDR2 is YYEEEE. Trimming removed 2 bases from V and 4 bases from J, with 3 bases in between. The CDR3 is made up of 11 amino acids. The DNA of the CDR3 is TGTGCCAGCAGCTTCGGCTATGGCTACACCTTC. This codes for CASSFGYGYTF.

The genes are TRBV7-9 and TRBJ2-7; D is unclear. The CDR3 extends over 14 amino acids. The ends were cut back, 0 bases at V and 0 bases at J, with 6 bases in the middle. CDR1 SEHNR and CDR2 FQNEAQ come from the germline V gene (reference sequence). The CDR3 protein is CASSLANSSYEQYF. The CDR3 DNA follows: TGTGCCAGCAGCTTAGCGAACAGCTCCTACGAGCAGTACTTC.

Turning to this clone: This sample also contains other DNA sequences that code for the same CDR3. The chain combines TRBV18 with TRBJ1-2, with D unclear. Trimming removed 1 base from V and 5 bases from J, with 5 bases in between. Germline CDR1 and CDR2: KGHSH and LQKENI. This CDR3 is 12 amino acids long. CDR3: CASSPQLYGYTF. CDR3 DNA sequence: TGTGCCAGCTCACCACAACTGTATGGCTACACCTTC.